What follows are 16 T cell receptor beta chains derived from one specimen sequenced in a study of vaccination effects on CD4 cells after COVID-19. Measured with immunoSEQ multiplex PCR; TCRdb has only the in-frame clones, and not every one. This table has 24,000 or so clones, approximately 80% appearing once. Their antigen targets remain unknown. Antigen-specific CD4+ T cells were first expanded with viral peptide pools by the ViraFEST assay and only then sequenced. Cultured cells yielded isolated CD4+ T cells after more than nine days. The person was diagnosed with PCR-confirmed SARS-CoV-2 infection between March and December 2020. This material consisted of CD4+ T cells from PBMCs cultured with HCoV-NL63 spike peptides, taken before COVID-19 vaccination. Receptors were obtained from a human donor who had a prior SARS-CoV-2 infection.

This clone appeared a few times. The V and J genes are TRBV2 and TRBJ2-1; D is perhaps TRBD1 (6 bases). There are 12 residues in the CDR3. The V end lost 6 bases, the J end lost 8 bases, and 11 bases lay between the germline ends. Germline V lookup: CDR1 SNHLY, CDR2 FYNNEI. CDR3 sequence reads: CASRKDSDEQFF. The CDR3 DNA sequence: TGTGCCAGCAGAAAGGACAGCGATGAGCAGTTCTTC.

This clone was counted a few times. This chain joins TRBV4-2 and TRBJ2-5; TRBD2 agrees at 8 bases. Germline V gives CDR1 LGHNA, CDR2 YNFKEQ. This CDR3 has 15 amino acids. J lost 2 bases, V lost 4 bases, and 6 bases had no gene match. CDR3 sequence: CASSRDSGEQETQYF. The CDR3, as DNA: TGTGCCAGCAGCCGGGATAGCGGGGAACAAGAGACCCAGTACTTC.

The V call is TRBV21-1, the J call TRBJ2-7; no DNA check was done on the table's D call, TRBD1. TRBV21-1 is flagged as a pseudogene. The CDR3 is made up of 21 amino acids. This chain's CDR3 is CASSKSPLGTAETPRSYEQYF. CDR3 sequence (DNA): TGTGCCAGCAGCAAATCCCCTCTGGGGACAGCGGAAACACCCCGCTCCTACGAGCAGTACTTC.

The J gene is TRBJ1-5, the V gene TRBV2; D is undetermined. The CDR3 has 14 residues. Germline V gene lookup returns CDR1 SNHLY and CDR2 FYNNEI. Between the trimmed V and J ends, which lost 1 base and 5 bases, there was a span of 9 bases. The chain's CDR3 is CASSEGQFYQPQHF. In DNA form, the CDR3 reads TGTGCCAGCAGTGAAGGACAATTTTATCAGCCCCAGCATTTT. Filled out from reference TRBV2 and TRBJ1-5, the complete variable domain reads EPEVTQTPSHQVTQMGQEVILRCVPISNHLYFYWYRQILGQKVEFLVSFYNNEISEKSEIFDDQFSVERPDGSNFTLKIRSTKLEDSAMYFCASSEGQFYQPQHFGDGTRLSIL.

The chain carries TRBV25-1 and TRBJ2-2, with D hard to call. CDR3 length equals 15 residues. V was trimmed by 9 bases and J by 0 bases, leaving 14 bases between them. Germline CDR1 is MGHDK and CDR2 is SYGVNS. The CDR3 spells CASQLSLSNTGELFF. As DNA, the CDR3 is TGTGCCAGTCAGCTCAGCTTGTCGAACACCGGGGAGCTGTTTTTT.

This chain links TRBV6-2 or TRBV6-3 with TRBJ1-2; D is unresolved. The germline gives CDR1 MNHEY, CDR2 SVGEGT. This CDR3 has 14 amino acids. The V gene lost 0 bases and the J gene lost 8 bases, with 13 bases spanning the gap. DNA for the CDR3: TGTGCCAGCAGTTACTCAAGGGAATCGGAAGGCTACACCTTC. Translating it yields CASSYSRESEGYTF.

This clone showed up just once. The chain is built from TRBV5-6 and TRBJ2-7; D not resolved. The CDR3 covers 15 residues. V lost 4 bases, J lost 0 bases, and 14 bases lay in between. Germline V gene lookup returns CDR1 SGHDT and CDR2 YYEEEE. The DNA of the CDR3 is TGTGCCAGCAGCATGGGGATAACTCACTCCTACGAGCAGTACTTC. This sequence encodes CASSMGITHSYEQYF.

The CDR3 loop is CASSLMTQGGQETQYF. CDR3 sequence (DNA): TGCGCCAGCAGCTTGATGACTCAGGGTGGCCAAGAGACCCAGTACTTC. The chain uses TRBV5-1 and TRBJ2-5; D possibly corresponds to TRBD1 (5 bases). The CDR3 covers 16 residues. Germline CDR1 and CDR2: SGHRS and YFSETQ. Trimming stripped 1 base from V and 1 base from J, with 14 bases between.

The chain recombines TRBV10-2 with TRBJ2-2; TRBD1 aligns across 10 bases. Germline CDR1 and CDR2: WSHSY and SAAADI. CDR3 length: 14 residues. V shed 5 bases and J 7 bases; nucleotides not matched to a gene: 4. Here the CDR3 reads CASSRDRGVGELFF. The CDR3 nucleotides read TGCGCCAGCAGTCGGGACAGGGGAGTCGGGGAGCTGTTTTTT.

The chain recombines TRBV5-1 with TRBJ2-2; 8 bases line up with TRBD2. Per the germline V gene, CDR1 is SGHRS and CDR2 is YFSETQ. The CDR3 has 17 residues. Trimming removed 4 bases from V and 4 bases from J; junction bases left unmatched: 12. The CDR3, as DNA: TGCGCCAGCAGCCGCGGAGCGGGAGTAACAAGCACCGGGGAGCTGTTTTTT. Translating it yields CASSRGAGVTSTGELFF.

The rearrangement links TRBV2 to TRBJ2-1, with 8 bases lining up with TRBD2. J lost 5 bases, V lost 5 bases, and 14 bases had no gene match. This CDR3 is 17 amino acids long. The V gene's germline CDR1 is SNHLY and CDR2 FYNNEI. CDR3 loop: CASSKDERGTRHNEQFF. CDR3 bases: TGTGCCAGCAGTAAAGACGAAAGAGGGACTAGACACAATGAGCAGTTCTTC.

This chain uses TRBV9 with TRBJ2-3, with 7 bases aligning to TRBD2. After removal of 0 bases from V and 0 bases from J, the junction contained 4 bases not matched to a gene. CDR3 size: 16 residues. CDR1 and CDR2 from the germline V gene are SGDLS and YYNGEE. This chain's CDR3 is CASSVAGGGSTDTQYF. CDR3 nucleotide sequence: TGTGCCAGCAGCGTAGCTGGGGGGGGTAGCACAGATACGCAGTATTTT.

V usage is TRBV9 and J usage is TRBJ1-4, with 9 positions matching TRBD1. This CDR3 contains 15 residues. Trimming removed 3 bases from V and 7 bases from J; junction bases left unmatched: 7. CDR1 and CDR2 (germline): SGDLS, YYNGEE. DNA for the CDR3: TGTGCCAGCAGCGAACGACAGGGGGACTTTGAAAAACTGTTTTTT. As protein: CASSERQGDFEKLFF. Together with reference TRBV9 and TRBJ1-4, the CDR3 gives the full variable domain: DSGVTQTPKHLITATGQRVTLRCSPRSGDLSVYWYQQSLDQGLQFLIQYYNGEERAKGNILERFSAQQFPDLHSELNLSSLELGDSALYFCASSERQGDFEKLFFGSGTQLSVL.

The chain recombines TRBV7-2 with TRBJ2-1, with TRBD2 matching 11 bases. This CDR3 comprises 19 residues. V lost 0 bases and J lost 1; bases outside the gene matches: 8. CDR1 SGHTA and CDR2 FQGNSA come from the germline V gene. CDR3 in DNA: TGTGCCAGCAGCTTAGCGATGGTCCTAGCGGGGGGTTCCTACAATGAGCAGTTCTTC. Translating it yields CASSLAMVLAGGSYNEQFF.

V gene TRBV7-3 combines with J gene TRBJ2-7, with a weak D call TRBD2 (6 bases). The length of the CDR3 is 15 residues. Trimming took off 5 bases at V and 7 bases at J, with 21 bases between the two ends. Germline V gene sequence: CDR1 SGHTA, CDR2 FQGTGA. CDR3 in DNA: TGTGCCAGCAGCCCCCAATGGGGAGGTTTGGAAGAGCAGTACTTC. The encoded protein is CASSPQWGGLEEQYF.

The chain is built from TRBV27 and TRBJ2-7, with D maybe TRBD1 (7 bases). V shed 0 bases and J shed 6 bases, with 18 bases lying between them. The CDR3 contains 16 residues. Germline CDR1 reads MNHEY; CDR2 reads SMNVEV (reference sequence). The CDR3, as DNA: TGTGCCAGCAGTTTATCGGGTTGGCAGGGGGGCATCGAGCAGTACTTC. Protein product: CASSLSGWQGGIEQYF.